These T cell receptor beta chains were read from a single sample in a study of OX40 agonist ivuxolimab in advanced cancers. Data came from immunoSEQ multiplex PCR; TCRdb stores just in-frame clones and leaves some out. The sample has 40,000 or so clones; around 87% are singletons. This specimen consisted of CD4+ or CD8+ T cells sorted from blood, obtained in a trial of the OX40 agonist ivuxolimab. The receptors were sampled from an adult with an advanced solid tumor such as melanoma, head and neck, liver or kidney cancer. The CDR3 runs from the conserved cysteine through the conserved F or W. Fields, in order: D gene, J gene, CDR3 length, V gene, clone size, CDR3 protein, CDR3 DNA. A D gene is named only where the DNA matches it firmly. Size is omitted from some rows. Given values are once, few, many or a class for expanded clones.

>-|TRBJ2-6|15|TRBV11-2|-
CASSLDSSGANVLTF
TGTGCCAGCAGCCTCGACAGCTCTGGGGCCAACGTCCTGACTTTC
>-|TRBJ2-1|13|TRBV6-5|-
CASSPLRGHEQFF
TGTGCCAGCAGCCCCCTAAGGGGCCATGAGCAGTTCTTC
>-|TRBJ2-2|12|TRBV5-6|-
CASSLYTGELFF
TGTGCCAGCAGCTTGTACACCGGGGAGCTGTTTTTT
>-|TRBJ2-5|14|TRBV4-3|-
CASSQVYRKETQYF
TGCGCCAGCAGCCAAGTCTATCGCAAGGAGACCCAGTACTTC
>TRBD2|TRBJ2-5|15|TRBV30|few
CAWRALGTSEETQYF
TGTGCCTGGAGGGCATTAGGGACTAGTGAAGAGACCCAGTACTTC
>-|TRBJ1-2|12|TRBV29-1|-
CSSSRGAYGYTF
TGCAGTTCCTCTCGGGGGGCTTACGGCTACACCTTC
>-|TRBJ1-1|14|TRBV29-1|-
CSVKGRQMNTEAFF
TGCAGCGTAAAGGGCCGACAAATGAACACTGAAGCTTTCTTT
>-|TRBJ1-5|13|TRBV4-3|medium-sized
CASSYGRSQPQHF
TGCGCCAGCAGCTATGGTCGGTCCCAGCCCCAGCATTTT
>-|TRBJ2-6|15|TRBV6-5|-
CASTPNWAGANVLTF
TGTGCCAGCACCCCTAACTGGGCTGGGGCCAACGTCCTGACTTTC
>-|TRBJ2-7|13|TRBV6-5|-
CASLGSRPYEQYF
TGTGCCAGCTTAGGCAGTCGCCCCTACGAGCAGTACTTC
>-|TRBJ1-6|15|TRBV28|-
CASSLDQTSNSPLHF
TGTGCCAGCAGTTTAGACCAGACAAGCAATTCACCCCTCCACTTT
>TRBD1|TRBJ1-1|15|TRBV6-5|few
CASSYQTGDGTEAFF
TGTGCCAGCAGTTACCAGACAGGGGACGGCACTGAAGCTTTCTTT
>-|TRBJ1-2|13|TRBV28|-
CASSLYSQEGYTF
TGTGCCAGCAGTTTATACAGCCAGGAGGGCTACACCTTC
>TRBD1|TRBJ1-2|15|TRBV6-1|-
CASSSYTGGNYGYTF
TGTGCCAGCTCATCGTATACAGGGGGCAACTATGGCTACACCTTC
>-|TRBJ1-4|14|TRBV19|-
CASSMSSFREKLFF
TGTGCCAGTAGTATGTCGTCATTCCGGGAAAAACTGTTTTTT
>-|TRBJ2-6|13|TRBV27|-
CASSFSGANVLTF
TGTGCCAGCTCCTTCTCTGGGGCCAACGTCCTGACTTTC
>-|TRBJ1-1|15|TRBV19|-
CASSSPQGMGGEAFF
TGTGCCAGTAGTAGTCCACAGGGAATGGGCGGTGAAGCTTTCTTT
>-|TRBJ1-3|13|TRBV6-5|few
CASKQGLGNTIYF
TGTGCCAGCAAGCAGGGGTTGGGAAACACCATATATTTT
>-|TRBJ1-2|15|TRBV6-5|-
CASSPWTGVNYGYTF
TGTGCCAGCAGTCCATGGACGGGGGTAAACTATGGCTACACCTTC
>TRBD1|TRBJ1-2|13|TRBV29-1|-
CSVSTGADYGYTF
TGCAGCGTTTCGACAGGGGCAGACTATGGCTACACCTTC
>TRBD1|TRBJ1-2|13|TRBV23-1|-
CAGRRGQGYGYTF
TGCGCCGGAAGGAGGGGGCAGGGGTATGGCTACACCTTC
>TRBD1|TRBJ1-5|15|TRBV19|-
CASNPGTGVPQPQHF
TGTGCCAGTAACCCCGGGACAGGGGTTCCTCAGCCCCAGCATTTT
>-|TRBJ1-5|15|TRBV2|-
CASSEEAGSNQPQHF
TGTGCCAGCAGTGAAGAGGCAGGTAGCAATCAGCCCCAGCATTTT
>-|TRBJ2-1|15|TRBV19|-
CASRRPGLSYNEQFF
TGTGCCAGTAGGAGACCGGGACTCTCCTACAATGAGCAGTTCTTC
>-|TRBJ2-3|13|TRBV30|-
CAWSVPAGNTQYF
TGTGCCTGGAGTGTACCGGCGGGGAATACGCAGTATTTT
>-|TRBJ2-2|15|TRBV7-2|-
CASNRERANTGELFF
TGTGCCAGCAACCGGGAGCGGGCGAACACCGGGGAGCTGTTTTTT
>-|TRBJ1-2|15|TRBV7-2|-
CASSRTGSARGGYTF
TGTGCCAGCAGCAGAACAGGGTCGGCGCGGGGTGGCTACACCTTC
>-|TRBJ1-5|14|TRBV2|-
CASNVMYSNQPQHF
TGTGCCAGCAACGTCATGTATAGCAATCAGCCCCAGCATTTT
>-|TRBJ1-1|16|TRBV18|-
CASSPTEYGSNTEAFF
TGTGCCAGCTCACCAACAGAGTATGGGTCTAACACTGAAGCTTTCTTT
>-|TRBJ2-5|12|TRBV5-1|once
CASSLVGETQYF
TGCGCCAGCAGCTTGGTAGGAGAGACCCAGTACTTC
>TRBD2|TRBJ2-1|14|TRBV9|-
CASSIAGVSNEQFF
TGTGCCAGCAGCATAGCGGGAGTGAGCAATGAGCAGTTCTTC
>-|TRBJ1-2|14|TRBV15|-
CATSSYTGSYGYTF
TGTGCCACCAGCAGTTATACCGGCAGCTATGGCTACACCTTC
>TRBD2|TRBJ2-7|14|TRBV7-6|-
CASSPGTSVYEQYF
TGTGCCAGCAGCCCAGGGACTAGCGTTTACGAGCAGTACTTC
>-|TRBJ2-1|15|TRBV5-1|-
CASSLMVGGLGEQFF
TGCGCCAGCAGCTTAATGGTTGGAGGTCTCGGTGAGCAGTTCTTC
>-|TRBJ2-5|15|TRBV7-2|once
CASSRNYRVEETQYF
TGTGCCAGCAGTCGAAACTACAGGGTGGAGGAGACCCAGTACTTC
>-|TRBJ2-5|13|TRBV15|-
CATSRAIQETQYF
TGTGCCACCAGCAGAGCTATACAAGAGACCCAGTACTTC
>TRBD1|TRBJ1-1|14|TRBV12-5|-
CASGRDSLNTEAFF
TGTGCTAGTGGCCGGGACAGCCTGAACACTGAAGCTTTCTTT
>TRBD2|TRBJ2-1|15|TRBV27|-
CASGSSGRDYNEQFF
TGTGCCAGCGGATCTAGCGGGAGGGACTACAATGAGCAGTTCTTC
>TRBD2|TRBJ2-1|15|TRBV6-1|-
CASRWEGGGYNEQFF
TGTGCCAGCAGGTGGGAGGGAGGAGGGTACAATGAGCAGTTCTTC
>-|TRBJ1-3|15|TRBV7-9|-
CASSQQGSSGNTIYF
TGTGCCAGCAGCCAACAGGGTAGCTCTGGAAACACCATATATTTT
>-|TRBJ1-3|15|TRBV6-5|-
CASSTGRASGNTIYF
TGTGCCAGCAGTACGGGCAGAGCCTCTGGAAACACCATATATTTT
>-|TRBJ2-5|13|TRBV6-4|-
CASIRTLQETQYF
TGTGCCAGCATCCGTACACTACAAGAGACCCAGTACTTC
>-|TRBJ2-7|13|TRBV29-1|-
CSAEGGSSYEQYF
TGCAGCGCCGAGGGGGGTAGCTCCTACGAGCAGTACTTC
>TRBD1|TRBJ1-4|16|TRBV18|once
CASSPDRGQGSEKLFF
TGTGCCAGCTCACCGGACAGGGGCCAGGGAAGTGAAAAACTGTTTTTT
>TRBD2|TRBJ2-2|16|TRBV5-4|-
CASSSQTSGTTGELFF
TGTGCCAGCAGCTCCCAGACTAGCGGGACCACCGGGGAGCTGTTTTTT
>-|TRBJ2-1|16|TRBV23-1|-
CASSTEQGSLYNEQFF
TGCGCCAGCAGCACTGAACAGGGTTCCCTCTACAATGAGCAGTTCTTC
>TRBD2|TRBJ2-1|15|TRBV5-4|-
CASSPTGGPTVEQFF
TGTGCCAGCAGCCCGACGGGGGGGCCGACTGTTGAGCAGTTCTTC
>-|TRBJ2-7|13|TRBV4-2|-
CASSQGDHREQYF
TGTGCCAGCAGCCAAGGCGACCACAGGGAGCAGTACTTC
>-|TRBJ1-2|11|TRBV21-1|-
CASSINYGYTF
TGTGCCAGCAGCATAAACTATGGCTACACCTTC
>-|TRBJ1-5|15|TRBV19|-
CASSPERGRTQPQHF
TGTGCCAGTAGTCCAGAGCGGGGGCGGACTCAGCCCCAGCATTTT
>-|TRBJ2-5|15|TRBV2|-
CASTPGQGTVETQYF
TGTGCCAGCACCCCAGGGCAGGGGACCGTCGAAACCCAGTACTTC
>-|TRBJ1-1|11|TRBV27|once
CASKKGSEAFF
TGTGCCAGCAAGAAGGGGTCTGAAGCTTTCTTT
>TRBD2|TRBJ2-3|16|TRBV5-4|-
CASSSSGGAFSDTQYF
TGTGCCAGCAGCTCAAGCGGGGGGGCTTTTTCCGATACGCAGTATTTT
>TRBD2|TRBJ2-1|13|TRBV6-4|-
CASSPRLAGLEFF
TGTGCCAGCAGCCCTCGACTAGCGGGGTTGGAGTTCTTC
>TRBD1|TRBJ2-3|17|TRBV27|once
CASSSPRGQGATDTQYF
TGTGCCAGCAGTTCCCCTAGGGGGCAGGGGGCTACAGATACGCAGTATTTT